This T cell receptor beta chain was captured in a study of tumor T cells in aggressive B-cell lymphoma. Sequenced by immunoSEQ multiplex PCR; TCRdb stores in-frame clones only, minus some. The data contain some 600 clones, approximately 93% of them singletons. This sequence originates from an adult with diffuse large B cell lymphoma. Sequencing input: tumor tissue.

CDR3 residues: CAWSAIEGYNQPQHF. CDR3 nucleotide sequence: TGTGCCTGGAGTGCAATCGAGGGCTACAATCAGCCCCAGCATTTT. This rearrangement joins TRBV30 to TRBJ1-5, with D unclear. Trimming took 1 base from V and 3 from J, leaving 13 bases between them. CDR1 is GTSNPN, CDR2 SVGIG, per germline (reference sequence). The CDR3 runs 15 residues.